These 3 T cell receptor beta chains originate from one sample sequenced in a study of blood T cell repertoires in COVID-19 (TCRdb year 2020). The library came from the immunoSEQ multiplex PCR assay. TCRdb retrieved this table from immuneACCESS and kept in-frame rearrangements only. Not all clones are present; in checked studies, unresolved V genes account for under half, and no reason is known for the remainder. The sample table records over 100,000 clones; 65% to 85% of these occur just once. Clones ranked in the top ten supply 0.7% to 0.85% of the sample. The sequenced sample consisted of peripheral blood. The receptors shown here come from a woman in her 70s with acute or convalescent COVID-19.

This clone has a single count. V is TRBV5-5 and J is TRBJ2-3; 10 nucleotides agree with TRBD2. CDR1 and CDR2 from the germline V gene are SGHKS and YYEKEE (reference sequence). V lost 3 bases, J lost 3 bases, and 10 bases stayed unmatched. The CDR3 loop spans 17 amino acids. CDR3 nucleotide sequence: TGTGCCAGCAGCTGGACACTAGCGGGGATGGGTACAGATACGCAGTATTTT. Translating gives CASSWTLAGMGTDTQYF.

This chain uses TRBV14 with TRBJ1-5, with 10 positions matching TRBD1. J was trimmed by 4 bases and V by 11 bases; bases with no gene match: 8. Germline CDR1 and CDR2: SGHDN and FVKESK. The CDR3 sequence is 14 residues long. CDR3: CAGAGTGVNQPQHF. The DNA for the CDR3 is TGTGCCGGGGCCGGGACAGGGGTTAATCAGCCCCAGCATTTT.

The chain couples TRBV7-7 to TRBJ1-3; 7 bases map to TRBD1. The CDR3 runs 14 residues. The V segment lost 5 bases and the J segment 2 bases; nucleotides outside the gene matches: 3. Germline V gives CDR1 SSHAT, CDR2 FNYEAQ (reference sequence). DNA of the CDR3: TGTGCCAGCAGCGCCGGGACAGCTGGAAACACCATATATTTT. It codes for CASSAGTAGNTIYF.